This is a list of T cell receptor beta chains from one sample in a study of TIL therapy for anti-PD-1-resistant metastatic lung cancer. Sequencing used immunoSEQ multiplex PCR; TCRdb keeps in-frame clones, though not all of them. The sample has some 13,000 clones, roughly two thirds seen once. The source was tumor tissue, collected at baseline. The receptors originated from a woman aged 30 to 85 with non-small cell lung cancer. CDR3s include the opening cysteine and the closing phenylalanine or tryptophan. The order of the fields is V gene, J gene, D gene, clone size, CDR3 DNA, CDR3 protein. The D gene is left open where the match is weak. Expanded clones are given a class, and other clones once, few, many or no size at all.

V: TRBV28; J: TRBJ2-1; D: -; size: -; DNA: TGTGCCAGCAGTGCCGGAGGGGGGGCGTCGTACAATGAGCAGTTCTTC; CDR3: CASSAGGGASYNEQFF
V: TRBV19; J: TRBJ1-2; D: -; size: medium-sized; DNA: TGTGCCAGCCGGGGCCTCGTCACGAGTGGCTACACCTTC; CDR3: CASRGLVTSGYTF
V: TRBV7-9; J: TRBJ2-1; D: TRBD2; size: medium-sized; DNA: TGTGCCAGCAGCTACCCAGGGGCCACTAGCGGAGACTACAATGAGCAGTTCTTC; CDR3: CASSYPGATSGDYNEQFF
V: TRBV28; J: TRBJ2-7; D: TRBD2; size: -; DNA: TGTGCCAGCAGTCCCCGCGGGAGTCTTGATACCGAGCAGTACTTC; CDR3: CASSPRGSLDTEQYF
V: TRBV6-1; J: TRBJ1-3; D: -; size: -; DNA: TGTGCCAGCAGACCTACAGGAACTGGAAACACCATATATTTT; CDR3: CASRPTGTGNTIYF
V: TRBV30; J: TRBJ1-2; D: -; size: -; DNA: TGTGCCTGGAGTGACGACTATGGCTACACCTTC; CDR3: CAWSDDYGYTF
V: TRBV28; J: TRBJ1-5; D: -; size: -; DNA: TGTGCCAGCAGTTTACCCATAGGGAGCAATCAGCCCCAGCATTTT; CDR3: CASSLPIGSNQPQHF
V: TRBV5-1; J: TRBJ1-1; D: TRBD1; size: -; DNA: TGCGCCAGCAGCTTGGGACGGTCGACAGGGCAGGCTTTCTTT; CDR3: CASSLGRSTGQAFF
V: TRBV7-9; J: TRBJ1-1; D: -; size: -; DNA: TGTGCCAGCAGCAACGGACAGTACGGAGAAGCTTTCTTT; CDR3: CASSNGQYGEAFF
V: TRBV7-2; J: TRBJ1-2; D: -; size: -; DNA: TGTGCCAGCAGCCCAACCCTTGCCATAAATGGCTACACCTTC; CDR3: CASSPTLAINGYTF
V: TRBV7-2; J: TRBJ2-7; D: -; size: -; DNA: TGTGCCAGCAGCCCCCAACGACGGAACGAGCAGTACTTC; CDR3: CASSPQRRNEQYF
V: TRBV30; J: TRBJ2-7; D: -; size: -; DNA: TGTGCCTGGATTGGTCCTCTTAACGAGCAGTACTTC; CDR3: CAWIGPLNEQYF
V: TRBV7-7; J: TRBJ2-3; D: -; size: few; DNA: TGTGCCAGCAGCTTAGCGCCTGGCGATACGCAGTATTTT; CDR3: CASSLAPGDTQYF
V: TRBV9; J: TRBJ2-5; D: -; size: -; DNA: TGTGCCAGCAGCATCAGCTCGTCGTTGGAGGCAGAGACCCAGTACTTC; CDR3: CASSISSSLEAETQYF
V: TRBV2; J: TRBJ1-2; D: -; size: -; DNA: TGTGCCAGCAGTTTAGGACAAAATCCTAACTATGGCTACACCTTC; CDR3: CASSLGQNPNYGYTF
V: TRBV6-1; J: TRBJ2-1; D: TRBD1; size: -; DNA: TGTGCCAGCAGTGACCATCGGGGACAGCGTTCCTACAATGAGCAGTTCTTC; CDR3: CASSDHRGQRSYNEQFF
V: TRBV9; J: TRBJ2-1; D: -; size: -; DNA: TGTGCCAGCAGCGTAGGGGCGGGGAGCTCCTACAATGAGCAGTTCTTC; CDR3: CASSVGAGSSYNEQFF
V: TRBV28; J: TRBJ1-1; D: -; size: medium-sized; DNA: TGTGCCAGCAGTTCGTTGACAGCAAGCAACACTGAAGCTTTCTTT; CDR3: CASSSLTASNTEAFF
V: TRBV9; J: TRBJ2-7; D: TRBD2; size: -; DNA: TGTGCCAGCAGCGTAGGCGGGAGGGCCGGGGACGAGCAGTACTTC; CDR3: CASSVGGRAGDEQYF
V: TRBV20-1; J: TRBJ2-4; D: -; size: medium-sized; DNA: TGCAGTGCTAGGGATTACATTCAGTACTTC; CDR3: CSARDYIQYF
V: TRBV28; J: TRBJ2-3; D: TRBD1; size: -; DNA: TGTGCCAGCAGTTTAGGGACCGGGACAGGGGGCTGGGATACGCAGTATTTT; CDR3: CASSLGTGTGGWDTQYF
V: TRBV6-6; J: TRBJ2-3; D: -; size: -; DNA: TGTGCCACCGAGGCAGATACGCAGTATTTT; CDR3: CATEADTQYF
V: TRBV5-4; J: TRBJ2-7; D: -; size: -; DNA: TGTGCCAGCAGCTTGGCCTATTCCTACGAGCAGTACTTC; CDR3: CASSLAYSYEQYF
V: TRBV30; J: TRBJ1-3; D: TRBD1; size: few; DNA: TGTGCCTGGAGGGCAGAACAGGGGGCGGGAGGAAACACCATATATTTT; CDR3: CAWRAEQGAGGNTIYF
V: TRBV2; J: TRBJ2-3; D: TRBD1; size: -; DNA: TGTGCCAGCAGTCCGATACAGGGGACCACAGATACGCAGTATTTT; CDR3: CASSPIQGTTDTQYF
V: TRBV11-3; J: TRBJ2-1; D: TRBD2; size: -; DNA: TGTGCCAGCAGCCATGGACTAGCGGCCAATGAGCAGTTCTTC; CDR3: CASSHGLAANEQFF
V: TRBV18; J: TRBJ2-3; D: TRBD1; size: -; DNA: TGTGCCAGCTCACCTCCGGGACAGGGGGGGACTTATACGCAGTATTTT; CDR3: CASSPPGQGGTYTQYF
V: TRBV5-4; J: TRBJ1-1; D: -; size: -; DNA: TGTGCCAGCAGCCCCCGGACGTCGAACACTGAAGCTTTCTTT; CDR3: CASSPRTSNTEAFF
V: TRBV27; J: TRBJ2-2; D: -; size: once; DNA: TGTGCCAGCAGTTTATCGTTAAGCTCCGGCGGGGAGCTGTTTTTT; CDR3: CASSLSLSSGGELFF
V: TRBV15; J: TRBJ1-2; D: -; size: -; DNA: TGTGCCACCAGCAGAGATCGGTCCAGAAACTATGGCTACACCTTC; CDR3: CATSRDRSRNYGYTF
V: TRBV30; J: TRBJ2-3; D: -; size: -; DNA: TGTGCCTGGACCGCGGTACTTAGCACAGATACGCAGTATTTT; CDR3: CAWTAVLSTDTQYF
V: TRBV19; J: TRBJ1-1; D: TRBD1; size: once; DNA: TGTGCCAGTAGTATAGGGACAGGGGTCACTGAAGCTTTCTTT; CDR3: CASSIGTGVTEAFF
V: TRBV7-2; J: TRBJ1-2; D: TRBD1; size: -; DNA: TGTGCCAGCAGCCCGCTGCAGGGGGCAGGTGGCTACACCTTC; CDR3: CASSPLQGAGGYTF
V: TRBV6-5; J: TRBJ1-1; D: -; size: -; DNA: TGTGCCAGCAGTTACAATGGGTTGAACACTGAAACTTTCTTT; CDR3: CASSYNGLNTETFF
V: TRBV4-3; J: TRBJ1-1; D: -; size: few; DNA: TGCGCCAGCAGCCAAGAGAGGGCAAGGTTGGCTTTCTTT; CDR3: CASSQERARLAFF
V: TRBV2; J: TRBJ1-1; D: -; size: -; DNA: TGTGCCAGCCCCGAGCCACAGGAGACCATGTACATGAACACTGAAGCTTTCTTT; CDR3: CASPEPQETMYMNTEAFF
V: TRBV2; J: TRBJ1-2; D: TRBD1; size: -; DNA: TGTGCCAGCACTGACAGGGGAATATCCACCTTC; CDR3: CASTDRGISTF
V: TRBV9; J: TRBJ1-3; D: -; size: -; DNA: TGTGCCAGCAGCGTAGACCCCAGTCCTGGAAACACCATATATTTT; CDR3: CASSVDPSPGNTIYF
V: TRBV6-4; J: TRBJ2-1; D: TRBD2; size: -; DNA: TGTGCCAGCAGTGACTCGGGACTAGCGAGTAAGCAGTTCTTC; CDR3: CASSDSGLASKQFF
V: TRBV6-4; J: TRBJ2-3; D: -; size: -; DNA: TGTGCCAGCAGTGACAGCGGACAGCCCACAGATACGCAGTATTTT; CDR3: CASSDSGQPTDTQYF